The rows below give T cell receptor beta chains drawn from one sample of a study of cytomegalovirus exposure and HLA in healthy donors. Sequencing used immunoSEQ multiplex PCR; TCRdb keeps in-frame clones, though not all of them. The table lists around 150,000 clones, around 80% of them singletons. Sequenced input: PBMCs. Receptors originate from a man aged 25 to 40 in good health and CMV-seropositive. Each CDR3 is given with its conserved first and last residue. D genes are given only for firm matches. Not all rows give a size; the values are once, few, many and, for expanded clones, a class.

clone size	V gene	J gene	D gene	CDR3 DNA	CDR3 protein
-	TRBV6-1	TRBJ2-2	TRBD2	TGTGCGCTGGGACTACCGAACACCGGGGAGCTGTTTTTT	CALGLPNTGELFF
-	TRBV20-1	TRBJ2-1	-	TGCAGTGCTAGGAGGGTTACTGAGCAGTTCTTC	CSARRVTEQFF
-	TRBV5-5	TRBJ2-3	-	TGTGCCAGCAGCTTGTTAGGGGGCGGGGGGACCACAGATACGCAGTATTTT	CASSLLGGGGTTDTQYF
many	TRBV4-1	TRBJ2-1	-	TGCGCCAGCCGGGGTATAAGTAAAGATGAGCAGTTCTTC	CASRGISKDEQFF
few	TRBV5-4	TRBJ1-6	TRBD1	TGTGCCAGCAGCTCCAGAGGGGGCCTGGTTTCACCCCTCCACTTT	CASSSRGGLVSPLHF
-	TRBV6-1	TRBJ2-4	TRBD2	TGTGCCAGCAGTGTTAGTAGCGGGGGAAAAAACATTCAGTACTTC	CASSVSSGGKNIQYF
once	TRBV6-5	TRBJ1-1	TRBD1	TGTGCCAGCAGTTATGGGACAGTCCATTTCTTT	CASSYGTVHFF
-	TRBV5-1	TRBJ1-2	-	TGCGCCAGCAGCTCAGGGCGACCGAATAACTATGGCTACACCTTC	CASSSGRPNNYGYTF
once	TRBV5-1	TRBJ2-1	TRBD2	TGCGCCAGCAGCCTGACTAGCGGGACCACCTACAATGAGCAGTTCTTC	CASSLTSGTTYNEQFF
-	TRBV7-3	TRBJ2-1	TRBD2	TGTGCCAGCAGCCCGGGACTAGTTCCCAATGAGCAGTTCTTC	CASSPGLVPNEQFF
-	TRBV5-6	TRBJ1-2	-	TGTGCCAGCAGCCAAAACCCACAGGTGGTGAGCACCTTC	CASSQNPQVVSTF
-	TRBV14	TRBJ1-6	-	TGTGCCAGCAGCCTACTTTTGGATTCACCCCTCCACTTT	CASSLLLDSPLHF
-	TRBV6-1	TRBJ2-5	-	TGTGCCAGCAGTGAAGTTTGGCAGGGTGGAGAGACCCAGTACTTC	CASSEVWQGGETQYF
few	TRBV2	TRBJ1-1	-	TGTGCCAGCAGTTATGGGCCTGAAGCTTTCTTT	CASSYGPEAFF
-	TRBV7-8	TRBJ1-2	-	TGTGCCAGCAGCCAGGAGGACCACGGGCTCTATGGCTACACCTTC	CASSQEDHGLYGYTF
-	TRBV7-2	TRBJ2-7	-	TGTGCCAGCAGCTTAGCGCCAGGGTCCTACGAGCAGTACTTC	CASSLAPGSYEQYF
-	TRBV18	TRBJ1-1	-	TGTGCCAGCTCACCCCAGGCGGGGACTGAAGCTTTCTTT	CASSPQAGTEAFF
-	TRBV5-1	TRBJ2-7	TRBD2	TGCGCCAGCAGCCAAGGCGCGGGAGGGCCCTCCTACGAGCAGTACTTC	CASSQGAGGPSYEQYF
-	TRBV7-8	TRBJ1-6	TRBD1	TGTGCCAGCAGCTACGATTGGACAGGGTCAAATTCACCCCTCCACTTT	CASSYDWTGSNSPLHF
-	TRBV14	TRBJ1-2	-	TGTGCCAGCAGCCAGGGGGGAATACGTAATGGCTACACCTTC	CASSQGGIRNGYTF
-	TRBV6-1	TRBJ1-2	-	TGTGCCAGCAGTGAAGGGGGGCCAACCTATGGCTACACCTTC	CASSEGGPTYGYTF
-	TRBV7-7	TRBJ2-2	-	TGTGCCAGCAGCACCAGGCCTACCACGAACACCGGGGAGCTGTTTTTT	CASSTRPTTNTGELFF
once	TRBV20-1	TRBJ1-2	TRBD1	TGCAGTGCTCAGACAGGGGTCGGCTACACCTTC	CSAQTGVGYTF
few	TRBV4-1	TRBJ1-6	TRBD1	TGCGCCAGCAGCCCGACAGGGTTGAGTTCACCCCTCCACTTT	CASSPTGLSSPLHF
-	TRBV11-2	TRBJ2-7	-	TGTGCCAGCAGCTTTGTATCCCAGGGGGGCTTTGGTTACGAGCAGTACTTC	CASSFVSQGGFGYEQYF
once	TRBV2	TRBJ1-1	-	TGTGCCAGCAGTCAACAGGGTACAGGAACAGCTTTCTTT	CASSQQGTGTAFF
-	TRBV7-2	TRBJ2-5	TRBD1	TGTGCCAGCAGCTTAATGGGACAGGCCGGAGAGACCCAGTACTTC	CASSLMGQAGETQYF
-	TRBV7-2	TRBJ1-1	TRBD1	TGTGCCAGCAGCTCTCGTAGGCGGGACAGTTCGATGAACACTGAAGCTTTCTTT	CASSSRRRDSSMNTEAFF
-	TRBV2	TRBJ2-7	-	TGTGCCAGCAGCGCACAGGGTTTCGAGCAGTACTTC	CASSAQGFEQYF
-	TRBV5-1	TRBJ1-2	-	TGCGCCAGCAGCTTGCCCGGGAAGGGCTACACCTTC	CASSLPGKGYTF
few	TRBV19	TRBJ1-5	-	TGTGCCAGTAGTACTCAGGGTGATCAGCCCCAGCATTTT	CASSTQGDQPQHF
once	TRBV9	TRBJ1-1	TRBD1	TGTGCCAGCAGCGTGGAGACAGGGCCCCACACTGAAGCTTTCTTT	CASSVETGPHTEAFF
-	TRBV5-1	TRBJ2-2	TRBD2	TGCGCCAGCAGCGGACTAGCGGGGGACGGGGAGCTGTTTTTT	CASSGLAGDGELFF
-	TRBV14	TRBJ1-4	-	TGTGCCAGCAGCCGCGGCAATGGTGAAAAACTGTTTTTT	CASSRGNGEKLFF
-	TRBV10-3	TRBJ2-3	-	TGTGCCATCAGTGATCAGGGGACAGATACGCAGTATTTT	CAISDQGTDTQYF
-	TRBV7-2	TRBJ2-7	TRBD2	TGTGCCAGCAGCTCATCCCATGCGGGGGGTACCCCAAAATCCTACGAGCAGTACTTC	CASSSSHAGGTPKSYEQYF
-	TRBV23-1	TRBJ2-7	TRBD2	TGCGCCAGCAGTCATTCGATGAGCGGGGGCGGGGACAAGTTCTCCACTAACGAGCAGTACTTC	CASSHSMSGGGDKFSTNEQYF
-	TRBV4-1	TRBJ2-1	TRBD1	TGCGCCAGCAGCCAAGCGGGACAGGGGTGGTGGAATGAGCAGTTCTTC	CASSQAGQGWWNEQFF
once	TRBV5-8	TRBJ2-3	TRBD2	TGTGCCAGCAGCTCTAGCGGGAGCTACACAGATACGCAGTATTTT	CASSSSGSYTDTQYF
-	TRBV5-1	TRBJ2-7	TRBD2	TGCGCCAGCAGCTTGGATCCTAGCGGGATCTACGAGCAGTACTTC	CASSLDPSGIYEQYF
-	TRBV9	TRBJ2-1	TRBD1	TGTGCCAGCAGCGTAGGACAGGGGGGTTCGAATGAGCAGTTCTTC	CASSVGQGGSNEQFF
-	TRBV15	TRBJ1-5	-	TGTGCCACCAGCAGTATAAGAGGTTCGCAGCCCCAGCATTTT	CATSSIRGSQPQHF
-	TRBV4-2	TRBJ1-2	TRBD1	TGTGCCAGCAGCCCTAGCCTGGACAGGGGGTTTATCTATGGCTACACCTTC	CASSPSLDRGFIYGYTF
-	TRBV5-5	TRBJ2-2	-	TGTGCCAGCAGCTTTAGCGTCCGGGAGCTGTTTTTT	CASSFSVRELFF